A selection of T cell receptor beta chains follows, all from one sample in a study of blood T cell repertoires in COVID-19. The repertoire was sequenced with immunoSEQ multiplex PCR; TCRdb's copy has only in-frame clones and lacks some. The sample holds 120,000 or so clones, around 90% seen once. The sequenced sample was peripheral blood. The receptors come from a woman aged 45 to 65 with active or convalescent COVID-19. The CDR3 runs from the conserved cysteine through the conserved F or W. D genes are given only for firm matches. Rows may omit the clone size; those that give it use once, few, many or a size class.

J | D | V | size | CDR3 | DNA
TRBJ2-7 | - | TRBV6-2/TRBV6-3 | - | CASSSRTGIEQYF | TGTGCCAGCAGTTCAAGGACGGGGATCGAGCAGTACTTC
TRBJ2-1 | TRBD2 | TRBV10-3 | - | CAISEPTSGADNEQFF | TGTGCCATCAGTGAACCGACTAGCGGGGCCGACAATGAGCAGTTCTTC
TRBJ1-1 | - | TRBV28 | - | CASSLVGQLRGTEAFF | TGTGCCAGCAGTTTGGTTGGACAGCTACGTGGCACTGAAGCTTTCTTT
TRBJ1-6 | TRBD1 | TRBV5-6 | few | CASSRPTGGSPLHF | TGTGCCAGCAGCCGTCCGACAGGGGGATCACCCCTCCACTTT
TRBJ1-1 | - | TRBV2 | - | CASSLQGGTEAFF | TGTGCCAGTAGCTTACAGGGCGGCACTGAAGCTTTCTTT
TRBJ2-3 | - | TRBV7-6 | - | CASSLGGAGTDTQYF | TGTGCCAGCAGCTTAGGGGGAGCCGGCACAGATACGCAGTATTTT
TRBJ2-7 | - | TRBV4-3 | - | CASSHSDSYEQYF | TGCGCCAGCAGCCACTCCGACAGTTACGAGCAGTACTTC
TRBJ2-1 | - | TRBV24-1 | - | CATSDSDSRNYNEQFF | TGTGCCACCAGTGATTCGGACAGTCGGAACTACAATGAGCAGTTCTTC
TRBJ1-1 | TRBD1 | TRBV28 | - | CASSWPSAGGGTEAFF | TGTGCCAGCAGTTGGCCCTCAGCAGGGGGAGGCACTGAAGCTTTCTTT
TRBJ1-2 | TRBD1 | TRBV5-6 | - | CASSLVLGQGSGYTF | TGTGCCAGCAGCTTGGTTTTAGGACAGGGGAGTGGCTACACCTTC
TRBJ2-7 | TRBD1 | TRBV29-1 | - | CSVVTTGDRAYEQYF | TGCAGCGTTGTAACTACGGGGGACAGGGCCTACGAGCAGTACTTC
TRBJ1-6 | - | TRBV4-3 | - | CASSQDQGRVPLHF | TGCGCCAGCAGCCAAGATCAGGGGCGGGTACCCCTCCACTTT
TRBJ2-7 | TRBD1 | TRBV9 | - | CASSARQGPGYEQYF | TGTGCCAGCAGCGCTAGACAGGGGCCGGGGTACGAGCAGTACTTC
TRBJ2-5 | - | TRBV6-5 | - | CASSYGRGTQYF | TGTGCCAGCAGTTACGGGCGGGGGACCCAGTACTTC
TRBJ2-7 | TRBD2 | TRBV4-2 | - | CASSLSMGRGINYEQYF | TGTGCCAGCAGCCTCTCCATGGGGCGGGGGATTAACTACGAGCAGTACTTC
TRBJ2-1 | TRBD2 | TRBV27 | - | CASSLAGLAGLSSSSYNEQFF | TGTGCCAGCAGTTTAGCGGGACTAGCGGGACTCTCCTCAAGCTCCTACAATGAGCAGTTCTTC
TRBJ1-4 | TRBD1 | TRBV28 | - | CASSHLRTHRGLFNEKLFF | TGTGCCAGCAGTCATCTGAGAACCCACAGGGGGTTATTTAATGAAAAACTGTTTTTT
TRBJ1-4 | - | TRBV18 | few | CASSAGSDEKLFF | TGTGCCAGCTCTGCGGGATCGGATGAAAAACTGTTTTTT
TRBJ2-3 | TRBD2 | TRBV11-3 | once | CASSLGTSGTDTQYF | TGTGCCAGCAGTCTAGGGACTAGCGGGACAGATACGCAGTATTTT
TRBJ1-1 | - | TRBV28 | - | CASATGNTEAFF | TGTGCCAGCGCAACGGGTAACACTGAAGCTTTCTTT
TRBJ2-7 | TRBD2 | TRBV28 | - | CASSFRLQLAGSHYEQYF | TGTGCCAGCAGTTTCCGGCTTCAGCTAGCGGGGTCGCACTACGAGCAGTACTTC
TRBJ2-3 | TRBD1 | TRBV28 | - | CASTPTGVKDTQYF | TGTGCCAGCACCCCGACAGGGGTAAAAGATACGCAGTATTTT
TRBJ1-5 | - | TRBV7-9 | - | CASSLGDYQPQHF | TGTGCCAGCAGCTTGGGCGATTATCAGCCCCAGCATTTT
TRBJ2-7 | TRBD1 | TRBV29-1 | - | CSVEGLRDRGREQYF | TGCAGCGTTGAGGGCCTCCGGGACAGGGGGCGGGAGCAGTACTTC
TRBJ2-3 | TRBD2 | TRBV28 | once | CASSSIAGASDTQYF | TGTGCCAGCAGTAGTATAGCGGGAGCTTCAGATACGCAGTATTTT